Sequencing of this T cell receptor (beta chain) was carried out in a study of T cells in Graves' hyperthyroidism and ophthalmopathy. General study points: Most clonotypes expanded in the thyroid (above 0.001) were also present in blood.

This clonotype has ten or more counts. The antigen is not known. The investigators amplified TCR beta CDR3 regions from RNA transcripts. TCR CDR3 regions were first amplified by RT-PCR with HTBI primers. Via MiXCR, TCRdb re-called the multiplex PCR reads, giving one row per CDR3 protein. This table has 660,000 or so distinct CDR3 sequences, just under 45% appearing once. J was trimmed by 0 bases and V by 6 bases; bases with no gene match: 4. The CDR3 length is 14 residues. This sequence originates from an adult man with Graves' disease, either hyperthyroidism or ophthalmopathy (not recorded which). The V and J genes are TRBV12-3 or TRBV12-4 and TRBJ1-1; 7 bases align to TRBD1. The sample comprised peripheral blood or thyroid tissue (not recorded which). The chain's CDR3 is CASSPGTVNTEAFF. The CDR3, as DNA: TGTGCCAGCAGCCCCGGGACAGTGAACACTGAAGCTTTCTTT.